This is a list of T cell receptor beta chains from one sample in a study of T cell responses to AZD1222 COVID-19 vaccine. Profiled with immunoSEQ multiplex PCR; TCRdb holds only in-frame clones, not every one. Among about 110,000 clones, approximately 90% were seen once, and the ten largest hold 6.5%. This specimen consisted of peripheral blood, obtained 28 days after the second AZD1222 dose. The receptors here all came from an adult who received the AZD1222 COVID-19 vaccine. CDR3s include the opening cysteine and the closing phenylalanine or tryptophan. D genes are given only for firm matches. Size is stated for part of the rows, as once, few or many counts, or as a class when the clone is expanded.

>15|NA|TRBJ1-2|TRBV12-1|NA
TGTGCCAGCAGCACTAGCCGGGACAGGGATTGTGGCTACACCTTC
CASSTSRDRDCGYTF
>18|once|TRBJ2-2|TRBV18|TRBD1
TGTGCCAGCTCACCCAACTCAGGCGGGACAGGGTCTGCCGGGGAGCTGTTTTTT
CASSPNSGGTGSAGELFF
>16|NA|TRBJ1-1|TRBV18|TRBD1
TGTGCCAGCTCACCCTCGGAGGGACAGGGTGGAACTGAAGCTTTCTTT
CASSPSEGQGGTEAFF
>16|NA|TRBJ2-2|TRBV6-5|TRBD1
TGTGCCAGCAGTTACTCGCCGACAGGGGGAACCGGGGAGCTGTTTTTT
CASSYSPTGGTGELFF
>14|once|TRBJ1-2|TRBV7-8|NA
TGTGCCAGCAGCTTAGCGCGCGGAGGGTATGGCTACACCTTC
CASSLARGGYGYTF
>15|NA|TRBJ2-3|TRBV7-2|NA
TGTGCCAGCAGCTCCTCGACCGTAAGCACAGATACGCAGTATTTT
CASSSSTVSTDTQYF
>17|NA|TRBJ2-1|TRBV7-9|TRBD2
TGTGCCAGCAGCCCGAAATTGCGACTAGCGGGGGGAAATGAGCAGTTCTTC
CASSPKLRLAGGNEQFF
>14|NA|TRBJ2-1|TRBV6-2/TRBV6-3|TRBD2
TGTGCCAGCAGTTTTGCTAGCGGTTACAATGAGCAGTTCTTC
CASSFASGYNEQFF
>14|NA|TRBJ1-5|TRBV6-1|TRBD1
TGTGCCAGCAGTGAGGACAGGTTCAATCAGCCCCAGCATTTT
CASSEDRFNQPQHF
>13|NA|TRBJ2-5|TRBV6-5|TRBD2
TGTGCCAGCCATCTAGCGGGGGGAGAGACCCAATACTTC
CASHLAGGETQYF
>14|NA|TRBJ2-7|TRBV28|TRBD1
TGTGCCAGCAGTGCCGGACAGGGGGTCCACGAGCAGTACTTC
CASSAGQGVHEQYF
>17|NA|TRBJ2-1|TRBV9|TRBD2
TGTGCCAGCAGCGTCGGCGTAGCGGGGGGGCCTTTCAATGAGCAGTTCTTC
CASSVGVAGGPFNEQFF
>15|few|TRBJ2-1|TRBV11-3|TRBD2
TGTGCCAGCAGCTTAGGTAGCGGGGGAGTCTATGAGCAGTTCTTC
CASSLGSGGVYEQFF
>14|NA|TRBJ1-2|TRBV27|TRBD1
TGTGCCAGCAGTTTTGCAGGGGGCGCCGATGGCTACACCTTC
CASSFAGGADGYTF
>15|NA|TRBJ2-5|TRBV6-6|TRBD2
TGTGCCAGCAGTTCTAGCGGGGGGGCCCTGGAGACCCAGTACTTC
CASSSSGGALETQYF
>14|NA|TRBJ1-2|TRBV28|NA
TGTGCCAGCAGTTCCATTGCGAGAAACTATGGCTACACCTTC
CASSSIARNYGYTF
>17|NA|TRBJ1-3|TRBV5-1|NA
TGCGCCAGCAGCTTGGGTAGTATCGGGTTCTCTGGAAACACCATATATTTT
CASSLGSIGFSGNTIYF
>16|NA|TRBJ2-1|TRBV2|NA
TGTGCCAGCAGTGAGACTCTTACTATAGGGGGCAATGAGCAGTTCTTC
CASSETLTIGGNEQFF
>17|NA|TRBJ2-5|TRBV5-4|TRBD1
TGTGCCAGCAGCTACGGGACAGGGGGCCCGAAACAAGAGACCCAGTACTTC
CASSYGTGGPKQETQYF
>13|NA|TRBJ2-3|TRBV5-1|NA
TGCGCCAGCAGCGACGGGGGACTCTATACGCAGTATTTT
CASSDGGLYTQYF
>14|NA|TRBJ2-1|TRBV6-5|NA
TGTGCCAGCAGCGCCCACTCCCAGGGCAGTGAGCAGTTCTTC
CASSAHSQGSEQFF
>17|NA|TRBJ1-2|TRBV5-4|TRBD1
TGTGCCAGCAGCTTGGCCAAGGGACAGGGGGCTTTCTATGGCTACACCTTC
CASSLAKGQGAFYGYTF
>16|NA|TRBJ2-7|TRBV27|TRBD1
TGTGCCAGCAGTCCACAGGACAGGACCAAGGCCTACGAGCAGTACTTC
CASSPQDRTKAYEQYF
>16|NA|TRBJ1-5|TRBV7-8|NA
TGTGCCAGCAGCCCCATGGGGGTTCGGAGCAATCAGCCCCAGCATTTT
CASSPMGVRSNQPQHF
>16|NA|TRBJ2-1|TRBV6-4|TRBD2
TGTGCCAGCAGTGACTATAGCGGGGGGCCGTACAATGAGCAGTTCTTC
CASSDYSGGPYNEQFF
>16|once|TRBJ2-1|TRBV5-1|TRBD2
TGCGCCAGCAGCCTCGGGACTAGCGGGGGTTACAATGAGCAGTTCTTC
CASSLGTSGGYNEQFF
>13|NA|TRBJ1-1|TRBV5-4|NA
TGTGCCAGCAGCTTGACATGGAACACTGAAGCTTTCTTT
CASSLTWNTEAFF
>15|NA|TRBJ1-6|TRBV5-1|NA
TGCGCCAGCAGCTTGGAGGAGGGTGTGGAGTCACCCCTCCACTTT
CASSLEEGVESPLHF
>18|NA|TRBJ2-1|TRBV6-1|TRBD2
TGTGCCAGCAGTGAAAAGTTTAGCGGGGGGCGTATCAACAATGAGCAGTTCTTC
CASSEKFSGGRINNEQFF
>17|NA|TRBJ2-3|TRBV5-1|TRBD1
TGCGCCAGCAGTGGTGGGACAGGGCTTTCTAGCACAGATACGCAGTATTTT
CASSGGTGLSSTDTQYF
>15|NA|TRBJ2-7|TRBV6-5|TRBD2
TGTGCCAGCAGGTTTAGCGGGGGGGCACCCTACGAGCAGTACTTC
CASRFSGGAPYEQYF
>14|NA|TRBJ1-1|TRBV19|TRBD1
TGTGCCAGTACCGTACAGGGGGCAAACACTGAAGCTTTCTTT
CASTVQGANTEAFF
>15|NA|TRBJ2-1|TRBV29-1|NA
TGCAGCGTCGCATATGGTACGGGAAGATACAATGAGCAGTTCTTC
CSVAYGTGRYNEQFF
>15|NA|TRBJ1-3|TRBV18|NA
TGTGCCAGCTCCGACACTGTGGGTTCTGGAAACACCATATATTTT
CASSDTVGSGNTIYF
>16|few|TRBJ2-2|TRBV5-1|NA
TGCGCCAGCAGCACTGACATAGGGCGTTACACCGGGGAGCTGTTTTTT
CASSTDIGRYTGELFF
>14|NA|TRBJ1-2|TRBV7-2|NA
TGTGCCAGCAGCTCCCTGGACGGGGTTGCTGGCTACACCTTC
CASSSLDGVAGYTF
>15|NA|TRBJ1-3|TRBV4-3|NA
TGCGCCAGCAGCGTAAACACAGGGCCTGGAAACACCATATATTTT
CASSVNTGPGNTIYF
>15|NA|TRBJ1-2|TRBV14|TRBD1
TGTGCCAGCAGCCCGCAACAGGGGAAAAGCTATGGCTACACCTTC
CASSPQQGKSYGYTF
>13|NA|TRBJ2-7|TRBV5-1|TRBD2
TGCGCCAGCAGCCCTAGCGGGGGCTACGAGCAGTACTTC
CASSPSGGYEQYF
>14|NA|TRBJ2-6|TRBV6-5|NA
TGTGCCAGCAGCTCTTCCTCTGGGGCCAACGTCCTGACTTTC
CASSSSSGANVLTF
>13|NA|TRBJ2-2|TRBV2|TRBD2
TGTGCCAGCAGCGTTAGCGGGGCCGGGGAGCTGTTTTTT
CASSVSGAGELFF
>15|NA|TRBJ2-3|TRBV27|NA
TGTGCCAGCAGTGCTGACAGAGCTAGCACAGATACGCAGTATTTT
CASSADRASTDTQYF
>13|NA|TRBJ2-3|TRBV7-3|NA
TGTGCCAGCAGCTTGGACTACACAGATACGCAGTATTTT
CASSLDYTDTQYF
>15|NA|TRBJ1-4|TRBV6-5|NA
TGTGCCAGCAGCTACAGGAAAATGGGTAATGAAAAACTGTTTTTT
CASSYRKMGNEKLFF
>13|NA|TRBJ2-3|TRBV7-2|TRBD1
TGTGCCAGCAGCCTACAGGGGACAGATACGCAGTATTTT
CASSLQGTDTQYF
>14|NA|TRBJ1-2|TRBV28|NA
TGTGCCAGCAGTTTAGTGGGCAGCGTGTATGGCTACACCTTC
CASSLVGSVYGYTF
>14|NA|TRBJ1-4|TRBV29-1|TRBD1
TGCAGCGCGACAGGGGGCCGAGGTAATGAAAAACTGTTTTTT
CSATGGRGNEKLFF
>13|NA|TRBJ1-2|TRBV7-2|NA
TGTGCCAGCTCCCCCACCCCGGGGATGGGCTACACCTTC
CASSPTPGMGYTF
>14|NA|TRBJ1-2|TRBV19|TRBD1
TGTGCCAGTAGCCGGACAGGCACTAACTATGGCTACACCTTC
CASSRTGTNYGYTF
>12|NA|TRBJ2-7|TRBV28|NA
TGTGCCAGCAGTTTATCGGCCTACGAGCAGTACTTC
CASSLSAYEQYF